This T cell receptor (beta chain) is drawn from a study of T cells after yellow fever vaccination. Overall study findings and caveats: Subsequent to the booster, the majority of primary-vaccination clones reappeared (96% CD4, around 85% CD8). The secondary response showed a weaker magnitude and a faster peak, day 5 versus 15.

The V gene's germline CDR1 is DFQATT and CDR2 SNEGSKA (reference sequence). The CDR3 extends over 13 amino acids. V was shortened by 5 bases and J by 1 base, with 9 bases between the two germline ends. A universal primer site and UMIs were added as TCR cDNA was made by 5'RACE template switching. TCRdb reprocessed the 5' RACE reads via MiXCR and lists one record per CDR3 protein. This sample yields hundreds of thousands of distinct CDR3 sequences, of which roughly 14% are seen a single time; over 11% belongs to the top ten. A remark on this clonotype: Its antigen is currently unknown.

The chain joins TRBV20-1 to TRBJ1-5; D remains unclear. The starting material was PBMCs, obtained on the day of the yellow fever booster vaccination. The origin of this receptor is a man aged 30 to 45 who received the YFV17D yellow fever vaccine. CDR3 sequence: CSAGTWSNQPQHF. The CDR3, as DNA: TGCAGTGCTGGTACTTGGAGCAATCAGCCCCAGCATTTT.